This T cell receptor beta chain was retrieved from a study of OX40 agonist ivuxolimab in advanced cancers. Libraries were prepared by immunoSEQ multiplex PCR; TCRdb keeps only in-frame clonotypes and omits some of them. The sample includes tens of thousands of clones, 83% seen only once; the top ten take about 3.2%. Trimming stripped 5 bases from V and 0 bases from J, with 7 bases between. The germline gives CDR1 MDHEN, CDR2 SYDVKM. This CDR3 spans 14 amino acids. The source of this sequence is an adult with an advanced solid tumor such as melanoma, head and neck, liver or kidney cancer. The rearrangement links TRBV28 to TRBJ1-4; no clear D. The sample was CD4+ or CD8+ T cells sorted from blood, taken in a trial of the OX40 agonist ivuxolimab. The CDR3 loop reads CASSPVTTNEKLFF. In DNA form, the CDR3 reads TGTGCCAGCAGTCCCGTAACAACTAATGAAAAACTGTTTTTT.